Listed below are T cell receptor beta chains from one sample, sequenced in a study of cytomegalovirus exposure and HLA in healthy donors. This table comes from immunoSEQ multiplex PCR, and its TCRdb copy is limited to in-frame clones, with some not included. This sample has around 110,000 clones, with about 80% found just once. Material for sequencing was PBMCs. Every receptor here comes from a man aged 25-45 years in good health and CMV-seropositive. Each CDR3 is given with its conserved first and last residue. The order of the fields is CDR3 length, V gene, J gene, CDR3 protein.

18	TRBV7-6	TRBJ2-6	CASSLEASGGAGANGLTF
11	TRBV21-1	TRBJ2-5	CAAATQETQYF
16	TRBV7-3	TRBJ2-2	CASSPTEGGGTGELFF
12	TRBV2	TRBJ2-1	CASRFEYNEQFF
14	TRBV5-6	TRBJ2-4	CASSLGGVRDSQYF
12	TRBV2	TRBJ2-2	CASSANTGELFF
15	TRBV6-5	TRBJ2-5	CASSYSLAGKETQYF
15	TRBV2	TRBJ1-5	CASSGPGQGLQPQHF
15	TRBV11-3	TRBJ2-3	CASSQWTSGTDTQYF
13	TRBV25-1	TRBJ2-1	CASGLNSYNEQFF
14	TRBV5-1	TRBJ2-5	CASSLGTLMETQYF
16	TRBV28	TRBJ2-5	CASSSTGAIQGETQYF
14	TRBV27	TRBJ1-5	CASRLQGSNQPQHF
11	TRBV7-9	TRBJ1-5	CAPGVGQPQHF
13	TRBV7-9	TRBJ2-1	CAGRTSGYNEQFF
13	TRBV6-5	TRBJ1-5	CASSVQADQPQHF
12	TRBV5-1	TRBJ2-1	CASSLDRGREFF
15	TRBV10-1	TRBJ1-1	CASSESGRGNTEAFF
11	TRBV5-4	TRBJ1-1	CASSSYVEAFF
13	TRBV6-1	TRBJ1-2	CASSEGTGFGYTF
14	TRBV7-9	TRBJ1-5	CASSLTGGSQPQHF
15	TRBV11-3	TRBJ2-5	CASSPTSGESETQYF
14	TRBV9	TRBJ2-2	CASSVVSVSGELFF
15	TRBV19	TRBJ2-6	CASSIGGSGANVLTF
13	TRBV5-1	TRBJ1-1	CASKGQQNTEAFF
13	TRBV5-1	TRBJ2-5	CASSSYRRETQYF
13	TRBV30	TRBJ1-6	CAWKTQGYSPLHF
14	TRBV5-6	TRBJ1-6	CASSLAQGNSPLHF
15	TRBV6-6	TRBJ2-5	CASTLGAGGSETQYF
13	TRBV5-1	TRBJ1-5	CASSLDGGSAQHF
13	TRBV30	TRBJ1-6	CAWSLGGNSPLHF
18	TRBV27	TRBJ2-5	CASSPPGTSGGGRREQYF
15	TRBV5-1	TRBJ1-2	CASSPGGAGNYGYTF
14	TRBV11-3	TRBJ1-2	CASSLGIGDYGYTF
15	TRBV7-9	TRBJ1-1	CASSLKLSPNTEAFF
13	TRBV11-2	TRBJ2-1	CASSSGLNNEQFF
15	TRBV7-8	TRBJ2-7	CASSSPGQGRHEQYF
15	TRBV13	TRBJ1-4	CASSQKGFENEKLFF
12	TRBV6-5	TRBJ2-3	CASSYSEGTQYF
17	TRBV19	TRBJ1-5	CASSIRGWDSSNQPQHF
14	TRBV5-1	TRBJ2-1	CASRRYYSYNEQFF
18	TRBV5-4	TRBJ2-2	CASSTSAGGTTGPGELFF
18	TRBV7-9	TRBJ2-3	CASKLVASGGGALRTQYF
13	TRBV29-1	TRBJ2-5	CSFRTAPRETQYF